This T cell receptor (beta chain) was obtained from a study of blood T cell repertoires in COVID-19. TCRdb's table, derived via immunoSEQ multiplex PCR, lists solely in-frame clones and lacks some. The sample includes approximately 44,000 clones, around 80% of them seen just once. In its sample, this clone was seen once. Germline CDR1 SGHRS, CDR2 YFSETQ. The CDR3 totals 14 residues. With 5 bases clipped from V and 3 bases from J, the junction kept 3 bases outside the gene matches. Material for sequencing was peripheral blood. The source of this sequence is a human donor in a cohort sampled during active COVID-19. The V and J genes are TRBV5-1 and TRBJ2-2; 8 positions agree with TRBD2. The CDR3 sequence is CASRRGVYTGELFF. In DNA, the CDR3 is TGCGCCAGCAGGCGGGGGGTCTACACCGGGGAGCTGTTTTTT.